This note documents a single T cell receptor beta chain sequence. No antigen is known for it. Base qualities are missing; no much larger clone stands one base away. Using the deep immunoSEQ assay, multiplex PCR amplified TCR CDR3 regions from genomic DNA. Extracted genomic DNA from each cell subset was spread evenly across all wells of several immunoSEQ 96-well plates, with each plate serving as a replicate. Each replicate PCR for sorted subsets received roughly 0.2 ug genomic DNA, equal to roughly 30,000 T cell genomes. Purified libraries were measured with a Qubit 3.0 fluorometer, size-checked on a Bioanalyzer 2100, and measured again with the KAPA Library Quantification kit. Every immunoSEQ 96-well plate was sequenced on a dedicated single-read 150-cycle Illumina NextSeq 550 flow cell. As for the authors' bioinformatics: Because the immunoSEQ output held only junctional sequences and lacked quality scores, the filtering could not match the filtering applied to full-length reads. Sequences were annotated with PyIR, a Python wrapper for IgBLAST v1.9, and V/J genes and CDR3 were assigned using IMGT germline references. Reads were filtered out if the reads had weak V/J assignments (E-value above 1e-6), no CDR3, stop codons, out-of-frame junctions, or ambiguous translated residues. V3J clonotypes were defined as sequences sharing the same inferred V gene, J gene, and CDR3 amino acid sequence. Percentage overlap between repertoires was computed as shared unique clonotypes divided by the size of the smaller repertoire. Richness of each repertoire was evaluated using RTK rarefaction, the Chao1 estimator, and Recon v2.1 estimates of unobserved clonotypes. For all TCRbeta clonotypes obtained by the gDNA method from four donors, generation probabilities were computed with OLGA. The clones in this table, taken by TCRdb from immuneACCESS, are in-frame only. Not every clone is retained; where verified, under half of the shortfall comes from an unresolved V gene, and the cause of the rest is unknown. V and J calls and clone size are those listed in that table; D and trimming were worked out from the DNA. In all, the sample holds hundreds of thousands of clones, and 90% to 95% of those were seen once. The ten largest clones represent roughly 24% of the sample.

CD8 naive samples were CD45RO-negative cells positively selected for CCR7, giving a CD45RA+CCR7+ population that excluded TemRA cells. The donors were healthy, HIV-negative adults with no recently reported acute infections or vaccinations. All donors were Caucasian adults living in Nashville, Tennessee, USA. Blood was collected by leukapheresis, and PBMCs were isolated by Ficoll-Histopaque density gradient centrifugation and then cryopreserved in liquid nitrogen vapor phase. Analytical flow cytometry was used to check the purity and quantity of every magnetically sorted T cell population. Genomic DNA was isolated from every sorted fraction and measured by UV absorbance on a Nanodrop 2000c. The CDR3 holds 16 amino acids from the cysteine to the phenylalanine. Only the CDR3 region is kept as DNA, spanning 48 bases read in frame from base 1. Unmatched junction bases come to 5, with V trimmed by 1 base and J by 2 bases. Reading the germline V gene gives CDR1 SQVTM and CDR2 ANQGSEA.

This entry belongs to a study of shared clonotypes between healthy human individuals (dated by TCRdb to about 2020). In the study overall: A couple of women and a few men aged 18 to 49 years were included in the cohort. For each donor, CD4 naive and CD4 memory were each given three plates, CD8 naive was given two plates, and CD8 memory was given one plate. Blood TCR repertoires of five healthy adults were deeply sequenced to estimate repertoire size and the extent of clonotype sharing between individuals. To increase sequencing depth and limit assay-specific biases, TCR repertoire library preparation and sequencing were carried out by different laboratories using diverse techniques. Per donor, leukapheresis produced somewhere between about 0.85 and 8.9 billion PBMCs.

The paper's findings and limits, for the study overall: Naive subsets generally had larger estimated clonotype richness than memory subsets. Rarefaction of sorted-subset datasets indicated incomplete sequencing despite the large sequencing depth. Only blood was sampled, and tissue TCR repertoires likely differ from those in blood. The genetic and exposure-history diversity represented was limited by the small number of donors. Pairwise subsampling indicated that sequencing depth was expected to affect the degree of clonotype sharing among donors. Sharing across several donors was observed for about 4.8% of naive CD4, over 3% of naive CD8, about 2.3% of memory CD4, and roughly 0.4% of memory CD8 clonotypes. Compared with non-shared clonotypes, the clonotypes found in all four sorted-subset donors had higher generation probabilities.

The rearrangement combines TRBV29-1 with TRBJ2-1, and 10 bases in between align with TRBD2. What was sequenced was naive CD8+ T cells sorted from blood. The cell subset or site label for this specimen denotes: CD45RA+CCR7+. The receptor was derived from a man under 40 in good health. The sequence in DNA is TGCAGCGTTGAAGGTTCTAGCGGGAGTACCTACAATGAGCAGTTCTTC. It specifies CSVEGSSGSTYNEQFF.